The 18 T cell receptor beta chains reported below all come from one sample, sequenced in a study of regulatory T cells in long-lasting Graves disease. CDR3 regions were amplified by Arm-PCR using iRepertoire HTBI primers to build TCR beta libraries. TCRdb used MiXCR to reprocess the multiplex PCR reads, holding one entry per CDR3 protein. This table holds around 250,000 distinct CDR3 sequences, 15% to 20% found once. Time point described: newly diagnosed GD, antithyroid drugs for less than 3 months. Extracted PBMC RNA gave rise to the TCR library. The sample was also reused in another study, on T cells in Graves' hyperthyroidism and ophthalmopathy.

Here the sequenced sample was peripheral blood mononuclear cells (PBMCs), taken at new diagnosis, from a patient treated with antithyroid drugs. These receptor sequences come from a woman in her 30s with Graves disease.

The chain is built from TRBV28 and TRBJ2-3; TRBD2 aligns across 13 bases. Germline CDR1 MDHEN, CDR2 SYDVKM. V was pared by 5 bases and J by 10 bases, with 12 bases of the junction left unmatched. The CDR3 length is 16 residues. CDR3 sequence: CASSPGTSGMTPSQYF. As DNA, the CDR3 is TGTGCCAGCAGTCCCGGGACTAGCGGGATGACTCCCTCGCAGTATTTT.

Note on this clonotype: This is likely an artifact of a read error, given a far larger clone one base away. The J gene is TRBJ2-5, the V gene TRBV9, with 7 positions matching TRBD1. Germline CDR1 reads SGDLS; CDR2 reads YYNGEE. With V trimmed by 3 bases and J by 3 bases, 5 bases remained unmatched. This CDR3 region has 14 residues. The CDR3 is CASSGGQEEETQYF. DNA for the CDR3: TGTGCCAGCAGCGGAGGACAGGAAGAAGAGACCCAGTACTTC.

V and J are TRBV7-6 and TRBJ1-1; 8 nucleotides line up with TRBD1. Germline V gene sequence: CDR1 SGHVS, CDR2 FNYEAQ. V shed 5 bases and J 6 bases; nucleotides not matched to a gene: 5. CDR3 size: 13 residues. For the CDR3, the DNA is TGTGCCAGCAGCCGGCTGGGACAGGCTGAAGCTTTCTTT. Encoded protein: CASSRLGQAEAFF.

This clonotype was picked up many times. The chain couples TRBV27 to TRBJ1-1; D is ambiguous. CDR3 size: 12 residues. CDR1 and CDR2 from the germline V gene are MNHEY and SMNVEV (reference sequence). Trimming pared 6 bases from V and 4 bases from J, leaving 9 bases between. CDR3 loop: CASSPYGTEAFF. The CDR3, as DNA: TGTGCCAGCAGCCCTTACGGCACTGAAGCTTTCTTT.

This clonotype was recorded at least ten times. The chain is built from TRBV20-1 and TRBJ2-7, with a weak D call TRBD2 (6 bases). The ends were cut back, 4 bases at V and 2 bases at J, with 18 bases in the middle. The length of the CDR3 is 15 residues. CDR1 and CDR2 from the germline V gene are DFQATT and SNEGSKA (reference sequence). The CDR3 nucleotides read TGCAGTGCTAAGGTGGGGGGTAGCGGACCCTACGAGCAGTACTTC. Amino acid sequence: CSAKVGGSGPYEQYF.

The chain combines TRBV28 with TRBJ2-7; 7 bases match TRBD1. CDR3 length equals 15 residues. Germline V CDR1 and CDR2: MDHEN, SYDVKM. The J segment lost 3 bases and the V segment lost 5 bases, leaving 10 bases of the junction unmatched. CDR3 bases: TGTGCCAGCAGTCCAGGGACAGCCCACCACTACGAGCAGTACTTC. Amino acids: CASSPGTAHHYEQYF.

A word on this clonotype: This may come from a read error, since a much larger clone is one base off. The V and J genes are TRBV6-5 and TRBJ1-1; D remains ambiguous. Germline V gene data show CDR1 as MNHEY and CDR2 as SVGAGI. The length of the CDR3 is 14 residues. The chain's CDR3 is CASSYSRGFPEALF. Written as DNA, the CDR3 is TGTGCCAGCAGTTACTCACGGGGATTTCCTGAAGCTCTCTTT.

The table lists this clonotype with a few counts. This chain connects TRBV6-2 or TRBV6-3 to TRBJ2-1; possibly TRBD1 for D (6 bases). The CDR3 runs 12 residues. Trimming left V 5 bases short and J 8 bases short, with 10 bases between. Germline CDR1 MNHEY, CDR2 SVGEGT. The CDR3 DNA sequence: TGTGCCAGCAGTGAAAAGGGGGATGAGCAGTTCTTC. Translation gives CASSEKGDEQFF.

Remarks on this clonotype: A clone one base away is much larger, so this may be a read error. The conserved phenylalanine or tryptophan normally closing the CDR3 is absent here, so this likely arose from a read error. This chain joins TRBV27 and TRBJ1-2, with no clear D. The CDR3 is 13 residues long. Germline lookup yields CDR1 MNHEY and CDR2 SMNVEV (reference sequence). Trimming pared 6 bases from V and 7 bases from J, leaving 15 bases between. The DNA for the CDR3 is TGTGCCAGCAGGGGCTCATCGGTTTCTGGCTACACCCTC. Translation gives CASRGSSVSGYTL.

This clonotype was seen at least ten times. This chain links TRBV10-3 with TRBJ1-1; tentatively, D is TRBD1 (5 bases). The V gene's germline CDR1 is ENHRY and CDR2 SYGVKD. V was shortened by 3 bases and J by 3 bases, with 17 bases between the two germline ends. The CDR3 sequence is 16 residues long. The CDR3 loop is CAISESQSTVHTEAFF. CDR3 sequence (DNA): TGTGCCATCAGTGAATCTCAGTCGACAGTACACACTGAAGCTTTCTTT.

This clonotype was found many times. This chain links TRBV18 with TRBJ1-6, with D maybe TRBD1 (6 bases). This CDR3 contains 15 residues. Looked up from germline, CDR1 is KGHSH and CDR2 is LQKENI. The V end was cut by 4 bases, the J end by 10 bases, with 17 bases between. The CDR3 loop reads CASSRGAGRRSPLHF. The CDR3 nucleotides are TGTGCCAGCTCACGGGGGGCGGGGCGCAGATCACCCCTCCACTTT.

This clonotype was detected ten times or more. The chain is built from TRBV25-1 and TRBJ1-1; a possible D gene is TRBD1 (5 bases). CDR1 MGHDK and CDR2 SYGVNS come from the germline V gene. The ends were cut back, 1 base at V and 0 bases at J, with 18 bases in the middle. CDR3 length: 18 amino acids. CDR3 nucleotide sequence: TGTGCCAGCAGTGAATTCGTGCGGCCAGGGCCCATGAACACTGAAGCTTTCTTT. Its protein product is CASSEFVRPGPMNTEAFF.

By sample share, this clonotype is medium-sized. J is TRBJ2-7 and V is TRBV27, with 9 bases identical to TRBD1. V trimming: 6 bases; J trimming: 2 bases; junction bases outside the gene matches: 11. The CDR3 extends over 16 amino acids. The germline CDR1 and CDR2 sequences are MNHEY and SMNVEV (reference sequence). The CDR3 coding sequence is TGTGCCAGCAGCTGGGTAACAGGGGGCGAGACCTACGAGCAGTACTTC. It specifies CASSWVTGGETYEQYF.

This clonotype was counted many times. The rearrangement joins TRBV3-1 to TRBJ2-5; D gene unclear. The tail of the sequence fits TRBJ2-1 better, so the J call may be wrong. The CDR3 spans 11 residues. CDR1 and CDR2 from the germline V gene are LGHDT and YNNKEL (reference sequence). The chain's CDR3 is CASSQSYEQFF. CDR3 coding DNA: TGTGCCAGCAGCCAGAGTTACGAGCAGTTCTTC.

Ten or more counts support this clonotype. The chain employs TRBV7-2 and TRBJ2-1; D might be TRBD1 (6 bases). V was shortened by 0 bases and J by 12 bases, with 9 bases between the two germline ends. The CDR3 has 12 amino acids. CDR1 SGHTA and CDR2 FQGNSA come from the germline V gene. The CDR3 sequence: CASSLAGTRQFF. CDR3 bases: TGTGCCAGCAGCTTAGCGGGGACACGGCAGTTCTTC.

The sample holds many counts of this clonotype. The V gene is TRBV20-1, the J gene TRBJ2-5, with D unresolved. This CDR3 has 13 amino acids. V was shortened by 3 bases and J by 1 base, with 9 bases between the two germline ends. CDR1 is DFQATT and CDR2 is SNEGSKA in the germline V gene (reference sequence). The CDR3 sequence: CSASRDAQETQYF. CDR3 nucleotides: TGCAGTGCTAGCCGCGACGCCCAAGAGACCCAGTACTTC.

Ten or more counts support this clonotype. The chain couples TRBV6-2 or TRBV6-3 to TRBJ1-1, with 11 bases lining up with TRBD1. J lost 2 bases, V lost 6 bases, and 17 bases had no gene match. This CDR3 region has 19 residues. The germline V gene has CDR1 MNHEY and CDR2 SVGEGT. In nucleotides, the CDR3 is TGTGCCAGCAGCATCAGGGGTCCTGGACAGGGGGCCTTTAACACTGAAGCTTTCTTT. As protein: CASSIRGPGQGAFNTEAFF.

The sample holds many counts of this clonotype. V gene TRBV7-8 combines with J gene TRBJ1-4; D might be TRBD1 (5 bases). Germline V gene sequence: CDR1 SGHVS, CDR2 FQNEAQ. The V end lost 5 bases, the J end lost 4 bases, and 11 bases lay between the germline ends. This CDR3 has 14 residues. The CDR3 DNA reads as TGTGCCAGCAGCCGGGGGTTGGATAATGAAAAACTGTTTTTT. It is translated as CASSRGLDNEKLFF.